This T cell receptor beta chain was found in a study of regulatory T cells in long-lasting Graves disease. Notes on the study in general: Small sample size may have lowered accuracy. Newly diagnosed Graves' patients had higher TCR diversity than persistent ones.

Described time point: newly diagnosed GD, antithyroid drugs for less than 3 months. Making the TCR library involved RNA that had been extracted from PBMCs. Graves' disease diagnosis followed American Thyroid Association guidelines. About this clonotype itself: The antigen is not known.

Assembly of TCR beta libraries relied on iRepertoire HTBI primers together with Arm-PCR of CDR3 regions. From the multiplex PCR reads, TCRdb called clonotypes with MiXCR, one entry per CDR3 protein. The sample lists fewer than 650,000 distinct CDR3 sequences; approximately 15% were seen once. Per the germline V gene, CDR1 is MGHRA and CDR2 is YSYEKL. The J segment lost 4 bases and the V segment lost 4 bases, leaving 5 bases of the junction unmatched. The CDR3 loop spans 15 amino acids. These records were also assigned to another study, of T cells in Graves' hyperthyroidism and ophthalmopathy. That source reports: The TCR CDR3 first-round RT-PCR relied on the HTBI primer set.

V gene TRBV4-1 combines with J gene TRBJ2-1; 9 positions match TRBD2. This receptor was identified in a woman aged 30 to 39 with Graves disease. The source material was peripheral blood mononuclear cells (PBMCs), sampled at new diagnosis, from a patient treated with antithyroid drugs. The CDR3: CASSRSSGTYNEQFF. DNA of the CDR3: TGCGCCAGCAGCCGCTCTAGCGGGACGTACAATGAGCAGTTCTTC.